The clone carrying this TCR beta chain turned up a few times. This entry belongs to a study of blood T cell repertoires in COVID-19. Authors' analysis steps: Estimation of nucleated cell counts was performed using reference gene primer amplification. Method: immunoSEQ multiplex PCR; TCRdb's copy keeps in-frame clones and lacks some. V and J calls and clone size follow that table, whereas D and trimming were derived from the DNA. The table has 60,000 to 70,000 clones, roughly 74% seen once. V gave up 1 base and J gave up 4 bases, with 10 bases separating them. This CDR3 is 15 amino acids long. Germline V lookup: CDR1 LGHDT, CDR2 YNNKEL (reference sequence).

The rearrangement links TRBV3-1 (or the pseudogene TRBV3-2) to TRBJ2-2; maybe TRBD1 (6 bases). The source is a woman aged 80 or over with acute or convalescent COVID-19. The sequencing sample was made of peripheral blood. The CDR3 here is CASSQVWGRTGELFF. CDR3 DNA: TGTGCCAGCAGCCAAGTGTGGGGGCGCACCGGGGAGCTGTTTTTT.